What follows are 4 T cell receptor beta chains derived from one specimen sequenced in a study of CD8 T cells in Susac syndrome. Random hexamers served to reverse transcribe roughly 0.5 to 1 ug RNA. MiXCR, run by TCRdb on the immunoSEQ multiplex PCR reads, gives a single entry per CDR3 protein. The table lists under 80,000 distinct CDR3 sequences, approximately 94% of them singletons. The specimen sequenced was CD8+ T cells from PBMCs. The receptors here all came from a human donor with multiple sclerosis.

The V gene is TRBV7-9, the J gene TRBJ1-1; no firm D call. Per the germline V gene, CDR1 is SEHNR and CDR2 is FQNEAQ (reference sequence). Trimming left V 3 bases short and J 5 bases short, with 1 base between. The CDR3 extends over 10 amino acids. The CDR3 spells CASSFTEAFF. CDR3 DNA sequence: TGTGCCAGCAGCTTTACTGAAGCTTTCTTT.

This clonotype appeared once. This chain uses TRBV27 with TRBJ1-5; TRBD1 matches at 8 bases. The length of the CDR3 is 13 residues. Germline assignment: CDR1 MNHEY and CDR2 SMNVEV (reference sequence). V was clipped by 6 bases and J by 2 bases; unmatched bases: 0. The CDR3 is CASRTGGNQPQHF. For the CDR3, the DNA is TGTGCCAGCAGGACAGGGGGCAATCAGCCCCAGCATTTT.

The chain joins TRBV30 to TRBJ2-2, with 8 bases identical to TRBD1. This CDR3 spans 15 amino acids. V lost 2 bases to trimming and J lost 2 bases; unmatched junction nucleotides: 4. Germline V gene sequence: CDR1 GTSNPN, CDR2 SVGIG (reference sequence). The CDR3 DNA sequence: TGTGCCTGGAGTACAGGACAGGGTAACACCGGGGAGCTGTTTTTT. It yields the protein CAWSTGQGNTGELFF.

This chain connects TRBV5-1 to TRBJ1-4; D is uncertain. The V and J ends lost 2 bases and 0 bases respectively, with 14 bases between them. The germline gives CDR1 SGHRS, CDR2 YFSETQ. The CDR3 has 17 residues. The CDR3 loop is CASSFIAIAATNEKLFF. The CDR3 DNA follows: TGCGCCAGCAGCTTTATCGCAATTGCGGCAACTAATGAAAAACTGTTTTTT.